This T cell receptor (beta chain) was documented in a study of graft-versus-host responses after intestinal transplantation. About the research overall: Multivisceral, liver-intestinal, or isolated intestinal transplants were given to recipients. Study results and caveats: Declines in HvG clones occurring early post-transplant were associated with peak circulating GvH clone levels. Elevated graft-versus-host to host-versus-graft clonal ratios in allografts were recorded for patients with graft-donor T cell macrochimerism. GvH clones surfaced in recipient marrow, some emerging earlier in ileum or blood.

The data were produced by immunoSEQ multiplex PCR, yet TCRdb's version contains in-frame clones alone and is incomplete. Among more than 85,000 clones listed, 90% to 95% were seen once. Regarding this clone: Its antigen is as yet unknown.

Specimen: unstimulated CD8+ T cells sorted from spleen or lymph node cells, collected before intestinal transplant. This TCR was sampled from a human donor who received an intestinal transplant.

The CDR3 coding sequence is TGTGCCAGCAGCCAAGGCGGCAGCCCGAACACTGAAGCTTTCTTT. Translated, it gives CASSQGGSPNTEAFF. This sequence joins TRBV9 and TRBJ1-1, with unresolved D. CDR1 is SGDLS, CDR2 YYNGEE, per germline. Trimming pared 4 bases from V and 1 base from J, leaving 14 bases between. The CDR3 has 15 residues.